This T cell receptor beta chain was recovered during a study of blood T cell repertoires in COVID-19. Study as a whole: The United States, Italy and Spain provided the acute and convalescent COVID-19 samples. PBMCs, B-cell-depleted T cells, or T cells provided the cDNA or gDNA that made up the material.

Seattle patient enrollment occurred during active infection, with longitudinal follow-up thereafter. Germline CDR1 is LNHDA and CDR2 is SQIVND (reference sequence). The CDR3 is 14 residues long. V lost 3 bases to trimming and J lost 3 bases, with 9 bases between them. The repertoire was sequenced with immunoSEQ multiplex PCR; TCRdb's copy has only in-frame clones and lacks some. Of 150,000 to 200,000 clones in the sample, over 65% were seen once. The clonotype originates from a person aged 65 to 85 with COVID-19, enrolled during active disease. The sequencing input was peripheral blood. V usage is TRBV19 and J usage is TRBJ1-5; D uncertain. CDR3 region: CASSIQANNQPQHF. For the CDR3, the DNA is TGTGCCAGTAGTATCCAGGCGAACAATCAGCCCCAGCATTTT. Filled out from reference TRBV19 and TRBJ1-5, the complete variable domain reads DGGITQSPKYLFRKEGQNVTLSCEQNLNHDAMYWYRQDPGQGLRLIYYSQIVNDFQKGDIAEGYSVSREKKESFPLTVTSAQKNPTAFYLCASSIQANNQPQHFGDGTRLSIL.